This T cell receptor (beta chain) was obtained from a study of CD4 T cell repertoires in COVID-19. This clone showed up just a few times. Its antigen is still unknown. Study conclusions and caveats: SARS-CoV and/or HKU1 spike cultures shared between 7 and 25% of SARS-CoV-2 clonotypes.

Generated by immunoSEQ multiplex PCR, the TCRdb table keeps only in-frame clones and is missing some. The table records some 24,000 clones, about 94% of them present only once. Per the germline V gene, CDR1 is LNHDA and CDR2 is SQIVND (reference sequence). CDR3 size: 13 residues. Germline trimming cut 7 bases from V and 5 bases from J; bases unmatched to any gene: 3. No culture step preceded sequencing of the ex vivo isolated memory T cells. The sample consisted of circulating follicular helper CD4+ T cells (cTfh) from blood, taken before the COVID-19 pandemic. This sequence joins TRBV19 and TRBJ2-2, with 8 bases aligning to TRBD1. The origin of this receptor is a human donor who had COVID-19. CDR3 nucleotides: TGTGCCAGTATCGGACAGGGTACCGGGGAGCTGTTTTTT. The encoded protein is CASIGQGTGELFF.